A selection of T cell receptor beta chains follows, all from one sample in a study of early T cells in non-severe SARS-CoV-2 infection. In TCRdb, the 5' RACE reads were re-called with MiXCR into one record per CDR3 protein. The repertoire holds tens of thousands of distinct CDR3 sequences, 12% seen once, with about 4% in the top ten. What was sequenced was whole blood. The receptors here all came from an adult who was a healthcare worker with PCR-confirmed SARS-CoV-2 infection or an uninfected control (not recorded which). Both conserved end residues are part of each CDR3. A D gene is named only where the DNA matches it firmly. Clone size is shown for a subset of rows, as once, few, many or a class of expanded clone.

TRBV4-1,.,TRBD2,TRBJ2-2,TGCGCCAGCAGCCAATCCAGCGGGGTCACCGGGGAGCTGTTTTTT,CASSQSSGVTGELFF
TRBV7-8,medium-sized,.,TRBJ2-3,TGTGCCAGCAGCTTAGCGGGTAGCATAACGCAGTATTTT,CASSLAGSITQYF
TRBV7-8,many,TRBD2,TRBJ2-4,TGTGCCAGCAGCCCAATTAACCGACTAGCGGGAGGGGAAAACATTCAGTACTTC,CASSPINRLAGGENIQYF
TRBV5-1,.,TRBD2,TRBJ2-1,TGCGCCAGCAGCTTGCCCGGACTAGCGGGAGACCATGAGCAGTTCTTC,CASSLPGLAGDHEQFF
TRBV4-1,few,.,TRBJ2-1,TGCGCCAGCAGCCTCCCAGGGGACCCCAGGAATGAGCAGTTCTTC,CASSLPGDPRNEQFF
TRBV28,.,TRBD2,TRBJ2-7,TGTGCCAGCAGGAGGACTAGCGAGAACTTCTACGAGCAGTACTTC,CASRRTSENFYEQYF
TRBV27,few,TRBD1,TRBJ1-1,TGTGCCAGCATACCGGACAGGGCCATGAACACTGAAGCTTTCTTT,CASIPDRAMNTEAFF
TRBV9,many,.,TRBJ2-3,TGTGCCAGCAGCGGACAGAGTAGCACAGATACGCAGTATTTT,CASSGQSSTDTQYF
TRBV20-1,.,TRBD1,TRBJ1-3,TGCAGTGCCCGGGACAGGGGGGCAAACACCATATATTTT,CSARDRGANTIYF
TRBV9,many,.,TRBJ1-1,TGTGCCAGCAGCGTAGAGCCGGGGAGAACTGAAGCTTTCTTT,CASSVEPGRTEAFF
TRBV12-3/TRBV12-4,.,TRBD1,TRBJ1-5,TGTGCCAGCAGCCCGGACAGGCGCGGCCAGCCCCAGCATTTT,CASSPDRRGQPQHF
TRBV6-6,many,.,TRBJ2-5,TGTGCCAGCAGTCCAGGTTATGAGACCCAGTACTTC,CASSPGYETQYF
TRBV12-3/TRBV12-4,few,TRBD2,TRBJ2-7,TGTGCCAGCAGTTCGCCGGAACTAGCGGTTTACGAGCAGTACTTC,CASSSPELAVYEQYF
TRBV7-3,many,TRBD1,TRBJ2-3,TGTGCCAGCAGCACCCAGGGGGCTTCCGATACGCAGTATTTT,CASSTQGASDTQYF
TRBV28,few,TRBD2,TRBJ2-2,TGTGCCAGCAGCCCCCCGGGACTAGCGGGCGGGGAGCTGTTTTTT,CASSPPGLAGGELFF
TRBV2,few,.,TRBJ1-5,TGTGCCAGCAGTGAATTACCGACAGGCGGTTATAGCAATCAGCCCCAGCATTTT,CASSELPTGGYSNQPQHF
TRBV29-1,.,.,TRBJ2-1,TGCAGCGTTCGACCGAGCTCCTACAATGAGCAGTTCTTC,CSVRPSSYNEQFF
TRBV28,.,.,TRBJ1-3,TGTGCCAGCAGTTTATTACGGACGGGTCCGGCATATTTT,CASSLLRTGPAYF
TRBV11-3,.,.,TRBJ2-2,TGTGCCAGCAGCTTAGTGCGGGGAGAGGGGGAGCTGTCTTTT,CASSLVRGEGELSF
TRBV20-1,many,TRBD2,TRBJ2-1,TGCAGTGCTAGAGCGTCGGGAGGCAATGAGCAGTTCTTC,CSARASGGNEQFF
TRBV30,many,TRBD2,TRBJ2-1,TGTGCCTGGAGTCCTTCTGTTACGGGGAGGGCTAATGAGCAGTTCTTC,CAWSPSVTGRANEQFF
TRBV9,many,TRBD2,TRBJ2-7,TGTGCCAGCAGCGTAGGACTAGCGGGAGGCTACGAGCAGTACTTC,CASSVGLAGGYEQYF
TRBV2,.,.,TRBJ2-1,TGTGCCAGCAGCGTGGCTGCTTGGAATGAGCAGTTCTTC,CASSVAAWNEQFF
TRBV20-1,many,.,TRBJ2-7,TGCAGTGCTACGGGTGGGACAAGTCCATTGGGTTCCTACGAGCAGTACTTC,CSATGGTSPLGSYEQYF
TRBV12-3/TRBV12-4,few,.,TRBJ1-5,TGTGCCAGCAGTTTCTCCAGGGATGGCAATCAGCCCCAGCATTTT,CASSFSRDGNQPQHF
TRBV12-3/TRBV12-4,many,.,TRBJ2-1,TGTGCCAGCAGTCCCCAGGGACATAGTGAGCAGTTCTTC,CASSPQGHSEQFF
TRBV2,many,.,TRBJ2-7,TGTGCCAGCAACCTCGGGACATACTACTCCTACGAGCAGTACTTC,CASNLGTYYSYEQYF
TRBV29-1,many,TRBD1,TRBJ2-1,TGCAGCGTGCCGGGACAGTCAATCTACAATGAGCAGTTCTTC,CSVPGQSIYNEQFF
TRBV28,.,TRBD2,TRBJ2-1,TGTGCCAGCAGTTCAGCGGGGGATTACAATGAGCAGTTCTTC,CASSSAGDYNEQFF
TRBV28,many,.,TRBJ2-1,TGTGCCAGCAGCGCGGTGGCGGGGCTCGAGAGCTCCTACAATGAGCAGTTCTTC,CASSAVAGLESSYNEQFF